These 5 T cell receptor beta chains originate from one sample sequenced in a study of T-cell reconstitution after alpha-beta-depleted transplantation in children. The TCRbeta library incorporated unique molecular identifiers. TCRdb called the PCR reads again in MiXCR, with one record for every CDR3 protein. Of around 420,000 distinct CDR3 sequences detected, under 20% appear once; the ten largest clones hold 29%. The sequenced sample was PBMCs, mostly from graft donor cells, obtained 360 days after TCRalphabeta/CD19-depleted stem cell transplant. The receptors derive from a boy younger than two who had a stem cell transplant for Wiskott-Aldrich syndrome, so the T cells may come from the graft donor.

V and J are TRBV10-3 and TRBJ1-4; maybe TRBD1 (6 bases). Germline CDR1 reads ENHRY; CDR2 reads SYGVKD. The CDR3 has 15 amino acids. The ends were cut back, 10 bases at V and 5 bases at J, with 20 bases in the middle. CDR3 sequence reads: CATPRSGDGNEKLFF. The CDR3 DNA is TGTGCCACCCCAAGGTCAGGGGATGGGAATGAAAAACTGTTTTTT.

V usage is TRBV7-2 and J usage is TRBJ2-3, with TRBD2 matching 12 bases. J was trimmed by 6 bases and V by 1 base; bases with no gene match: 5. The CDR3 contains 16 residues. CDR1 and CDR2 from the germline V gene are SGHTA and FQGNSA. Here the CDR3 reads CASSLVLAGGGDTQYF. Written as DNA, the CDR3 is TGTGCCAGCAGCTTAGTTCTAGCGGGAGGGGGGGATACGCAGTATTTT.

This clonotype showed up just a few times. The gene calls are TRBV18 and TRBJ2-5, with D perhaps being TRBD1 or TRBD2 (6 bases each). CDR1 KGHSH and CDR2 LQKENI come from the germline V gene. Trimming cost V 4 bases and J 1 base, with 16 bases left between them. The CDR3 has 16 amino acids. The CDR3 spells CASSLNTQGLQETQYF. CDR3 coding DNA: TGTGCCAGCTCACTGAATACACAGGGACTCCAAGAGACCCAGTACTTC.

The sample holds a few counts of this clonotype. The chain uses TRBV7-2 and TRBJ2-1, with 7 bases identical to TRBD2. The CDR3 spans 14 residues. The V gene's germline CDR1 is SGHTA and CDR2 FQGNSA. Trimming took 3 bases from V and 8 from J; bases not matched to a gene: 7. The CDR3 nucleotides are TGTGCCAGCAGCTTCAGACGGGAGGTCCATGAGCAGTTCTTC. As protein: CASSFRREVHEQFF. Using reference TRBV7-2 and TRBJ2-1 for the parts outside the CDR3, the full variable domain is GAGVSQSPSNKVTEKGKDVELRCDPISGHTALYWYRQSLGQGLEFLIYFQGNSAPDKSGLPSDRFSAERTGGSVSTLTIQRTQQEDSAVYLCASSFRREVHEQFFGPGTRLTVL.

The V call is TRBV12-3 or TRBV12-4, the J call TRBJ2-5; TRBD2 aligns across 15 bases. The V segment lost 5 bases and the J segment 3 bases; nucleotides outside the gene matches: 10. The CDR3 consists of 18 residues. The CDR3 DNA reads as TGTGCCAGCAGTGGTAAGGGGACTAGCGGGGGGTCGGAAGAGACCCAGTACTTC. Translated: CASSGKGTSGGSEETQYF.